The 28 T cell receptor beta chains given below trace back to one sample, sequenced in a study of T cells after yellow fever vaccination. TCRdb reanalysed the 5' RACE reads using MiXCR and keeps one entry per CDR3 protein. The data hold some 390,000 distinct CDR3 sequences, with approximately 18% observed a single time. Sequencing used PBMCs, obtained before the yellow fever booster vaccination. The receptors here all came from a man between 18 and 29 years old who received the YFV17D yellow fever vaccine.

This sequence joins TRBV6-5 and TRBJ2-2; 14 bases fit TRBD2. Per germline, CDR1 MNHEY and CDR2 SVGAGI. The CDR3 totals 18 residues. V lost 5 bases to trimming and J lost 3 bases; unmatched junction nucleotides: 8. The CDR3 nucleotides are TGTGCCAGCAGTGACCCGGGACTAGCGGGGGAGTACACCGGGGAGCTGTTTTTT. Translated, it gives CASSDPGLAGEYTGELFF.

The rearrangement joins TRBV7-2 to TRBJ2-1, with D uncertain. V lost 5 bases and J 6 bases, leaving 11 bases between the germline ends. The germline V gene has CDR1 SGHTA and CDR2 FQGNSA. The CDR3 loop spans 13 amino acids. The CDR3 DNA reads TGTGCCAGCAGCCGTTCTTGGGGCAATGAGCAGTTCTTC. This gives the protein CASSRSWGNEQFF.

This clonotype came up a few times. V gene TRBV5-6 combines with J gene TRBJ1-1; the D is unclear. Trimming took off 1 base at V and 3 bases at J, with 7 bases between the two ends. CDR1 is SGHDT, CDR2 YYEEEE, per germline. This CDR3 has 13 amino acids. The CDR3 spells CASSLQWDTEAFF. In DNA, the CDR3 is TGTGCCAGCAGCTTGCAGTGGGACACTGAAGCTTTCTTT. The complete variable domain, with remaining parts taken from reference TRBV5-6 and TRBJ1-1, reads DAGVTQSPTHLIKTRGQQVTLRCSPKSGHDTVSWYQQALGQGPQFIFQYYEEEERQRGNFPDRFSGHQFPNYSSELNVNALLLGDSALYLCASSLQWDTEAFFGQGTRLTVV.

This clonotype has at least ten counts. CDR3 bases: TGTGCCAGCAGTTACTCCGGGACTAGCGGGGGATGGAACACCGGGGAGCTGTTTTTT. The encoded protein is CASSYSGTSGGWNTGELFF. J is TRBJ2-2 and V is TRBV6-2 or TRBV6-3; 14 nucleotides agree with TRBD2. Trimming cost V 0 bases and J 1 base; bases outside gene matches: 4. Germline V gives CDR1 MNHEY, CDR2 SVGEGT. This CDR3 is 19 amino acids long.

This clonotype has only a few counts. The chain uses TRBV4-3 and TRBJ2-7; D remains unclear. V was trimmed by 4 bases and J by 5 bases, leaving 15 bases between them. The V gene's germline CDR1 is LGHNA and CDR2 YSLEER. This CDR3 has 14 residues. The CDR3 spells CASSPSGGPHEQYF. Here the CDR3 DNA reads TGCGCCAGCAGCCCCTCGGGTGGGCCCCACGAGCAGTACTTC.

The CDR3 protein is CASSQAPVTIEKLFF. The CDR3, as DNA: TGTGCCAGCAGCCAAGCACCGGTTACGATTGAAAAACTGTTTTTT. The chain joins TRBV4-2 to TRBJ1-4; D gene unclear. V lost 1 base to trimming and J lost 7 bases, with 13 bases between them. The CDR3 is 15 amino acids. The germline CDR1 and CDR2 sequences are LGHNA and YNFKEQ.

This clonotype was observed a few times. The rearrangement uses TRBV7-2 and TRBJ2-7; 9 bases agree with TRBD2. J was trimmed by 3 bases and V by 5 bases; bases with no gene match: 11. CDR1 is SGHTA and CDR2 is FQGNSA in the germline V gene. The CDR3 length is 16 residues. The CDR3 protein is CASSQFPAGGLYEQYF. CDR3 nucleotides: TGTGCCAGCAGCCAATTCCCAGCGGGGGGCCTCTACGAGCAGTACTTC.

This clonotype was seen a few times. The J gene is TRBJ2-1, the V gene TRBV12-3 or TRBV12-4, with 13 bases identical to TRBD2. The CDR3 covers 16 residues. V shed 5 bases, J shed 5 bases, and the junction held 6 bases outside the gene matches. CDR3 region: CASSPPGLAGNNEQFF. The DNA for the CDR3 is TGTGCCAGCAGTCCCCCGGGACTAGCGGGGAACAATGAGCAGTTCTTC.

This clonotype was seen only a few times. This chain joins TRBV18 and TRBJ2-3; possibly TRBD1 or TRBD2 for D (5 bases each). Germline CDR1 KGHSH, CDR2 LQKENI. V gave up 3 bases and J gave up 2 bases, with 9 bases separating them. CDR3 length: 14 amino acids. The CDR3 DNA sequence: TGTGCCAGCTCACCTCTCGGGGCCACAGATACGCAGTATTTT. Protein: CASSPLGATDTQYF.

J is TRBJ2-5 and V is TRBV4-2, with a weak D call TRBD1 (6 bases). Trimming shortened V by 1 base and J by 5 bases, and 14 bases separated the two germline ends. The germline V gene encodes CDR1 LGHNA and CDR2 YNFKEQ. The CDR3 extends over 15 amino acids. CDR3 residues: CASSQGGGFKETQYF. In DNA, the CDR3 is TGTGCCAGCAGCCAAGGAGGGGGTTTTAAGGAGACCCAGTACTTC.

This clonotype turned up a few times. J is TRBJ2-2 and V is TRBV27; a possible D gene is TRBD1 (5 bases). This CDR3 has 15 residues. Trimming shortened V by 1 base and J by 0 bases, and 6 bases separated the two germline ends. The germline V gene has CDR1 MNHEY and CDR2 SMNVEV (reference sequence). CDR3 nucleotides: TGTGCCAGCAGTTTATTGGACACGAACACCGGGGAGCTGTTTTTT. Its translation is CASSLLDTNTGELFF.

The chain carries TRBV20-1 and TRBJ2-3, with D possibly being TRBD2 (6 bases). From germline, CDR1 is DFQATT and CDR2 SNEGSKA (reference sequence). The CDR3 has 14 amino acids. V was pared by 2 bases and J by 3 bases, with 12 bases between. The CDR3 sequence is CSARNLRGTDTQYF. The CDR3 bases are TGCAGTGCTAGAAATCTGCGGGGTACAGATACGCAGTATTTT.

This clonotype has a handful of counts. CDR3 DNA sequence: TGTGCCAGCAGACCTCGGCGGGGGGCCACAGATACGCAGTATTTT. This encodes CASRPRRGATDTQYF. This chain uses TRBV6-5 with TRBJ2-3; 8 bases align to TRBD2. Germline V lookup: CDR1 MNHEY, CDR2 SVGAGI. This CDR3 comprises 15 residues. V shed 6 bases, J shed 2 bases, and the junction held 7 bases outside the gene matches.

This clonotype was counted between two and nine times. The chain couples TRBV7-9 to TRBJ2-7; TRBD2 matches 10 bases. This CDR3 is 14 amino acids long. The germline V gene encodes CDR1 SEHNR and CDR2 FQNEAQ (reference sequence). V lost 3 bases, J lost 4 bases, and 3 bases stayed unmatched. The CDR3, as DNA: TGTGCCAGCAGCTTTACTAGCGGGGTATACGAGCAGTACTTC. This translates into CASSFTSGVYEQYF.

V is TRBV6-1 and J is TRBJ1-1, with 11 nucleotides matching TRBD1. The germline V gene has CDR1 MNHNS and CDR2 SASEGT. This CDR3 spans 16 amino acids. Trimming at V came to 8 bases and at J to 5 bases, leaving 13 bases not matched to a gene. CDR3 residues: CASFTRTGGFLTEAFF. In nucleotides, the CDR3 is TGTGCCAGCTTTACCCGGACAGGGGGCTTTCTGACTGAAGCTTTCTTT.

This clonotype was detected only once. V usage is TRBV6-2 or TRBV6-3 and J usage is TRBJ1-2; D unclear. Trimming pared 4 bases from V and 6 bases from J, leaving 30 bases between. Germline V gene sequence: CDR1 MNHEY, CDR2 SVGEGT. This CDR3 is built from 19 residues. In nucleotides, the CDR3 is TGTGCCAGCAGTTCCGGACGGCCAACCCCTACCAGCTCACCCCATGGCTACACCTTC. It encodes CASSSGRPTPTSSPHGYTF.

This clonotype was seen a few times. In DNA, the CDR3 is TGCAGCGTTTCCCCGGCGAACACTGAAGCTTTCTTT. This codes for CSVSPANTEAFF. The V and J genes are TRBV29-1 and TRBJ1-1; no reliable D call. CDR3 size: 12 residues. V lost 5 bases and J 1 base, leaving 8 bases between the germline ends. The germline V gene has CDR1 SQVTM and CDR2 ANQGSEA.

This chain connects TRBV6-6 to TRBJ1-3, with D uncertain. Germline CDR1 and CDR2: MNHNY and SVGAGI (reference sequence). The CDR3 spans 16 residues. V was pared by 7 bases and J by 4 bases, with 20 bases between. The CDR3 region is CASIQGRHYMGNTIYF. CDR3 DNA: TGTGCCAGCATTCAAGGTAGACACTACATGGGAAACACCATATATTTT.

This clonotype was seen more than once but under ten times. CDR3 sequence reads: CASSQRDTGELFF. The CDR3 DNA sequence: TGCGCCAGCAGCCAAAGGGACACCGGGGAGCTGTTTTTT. The rearrangement joins TRBV4-3 to TRBJ2-2; D gene unclear. Deletions cut 2 bases from V and 3 bases from J, with 4 bases between. Germline assignment: CDR1 LGHNA and CDR2 YSLEER. This CDR3 region has 13 residues.

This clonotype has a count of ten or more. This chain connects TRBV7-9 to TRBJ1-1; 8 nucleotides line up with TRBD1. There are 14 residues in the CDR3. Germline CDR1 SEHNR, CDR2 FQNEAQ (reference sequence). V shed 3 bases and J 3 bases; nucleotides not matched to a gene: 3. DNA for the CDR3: TGTGCCAGCAGCTTTCAGGGGGCGGACACTGAAGCTTTCTTT. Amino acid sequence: CASSFQGADTEAFF.

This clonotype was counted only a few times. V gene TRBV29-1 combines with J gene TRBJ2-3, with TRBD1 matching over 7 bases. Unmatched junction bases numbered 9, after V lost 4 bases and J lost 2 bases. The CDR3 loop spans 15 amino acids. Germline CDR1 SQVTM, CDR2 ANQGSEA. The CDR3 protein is CSVGTPTGPTDTQYF. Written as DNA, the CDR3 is TGCAGCGTTGGGACCCCGACAGGGCCCACAGATACGCAGTATTTT.

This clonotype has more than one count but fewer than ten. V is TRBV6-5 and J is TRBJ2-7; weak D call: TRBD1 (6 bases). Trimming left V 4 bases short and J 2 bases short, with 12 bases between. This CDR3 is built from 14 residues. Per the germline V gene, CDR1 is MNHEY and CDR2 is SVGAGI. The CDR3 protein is CASSSQGLPYEQYV. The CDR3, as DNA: TGTGCCAGCAGTTCCCAGGGGTTACCCTACGAGCAGTACGTC.

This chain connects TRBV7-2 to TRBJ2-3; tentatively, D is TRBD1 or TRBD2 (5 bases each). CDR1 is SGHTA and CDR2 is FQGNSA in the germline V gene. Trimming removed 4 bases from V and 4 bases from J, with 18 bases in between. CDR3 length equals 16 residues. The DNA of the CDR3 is TGTGCCAGCAGCTACGCAGCCCCCGGGGCCGCAGATACGCAGTATTTT. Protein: CASSYAAPGAADTQYF.

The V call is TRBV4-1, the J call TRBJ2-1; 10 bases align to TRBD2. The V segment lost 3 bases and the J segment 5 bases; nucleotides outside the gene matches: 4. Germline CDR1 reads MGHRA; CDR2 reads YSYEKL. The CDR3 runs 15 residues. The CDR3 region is CASSQERGGNNEQFF. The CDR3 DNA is TGCGCCAGCAGCCAGGAGCGGGGGGGTAACAATGAGCAGTTCTTC.

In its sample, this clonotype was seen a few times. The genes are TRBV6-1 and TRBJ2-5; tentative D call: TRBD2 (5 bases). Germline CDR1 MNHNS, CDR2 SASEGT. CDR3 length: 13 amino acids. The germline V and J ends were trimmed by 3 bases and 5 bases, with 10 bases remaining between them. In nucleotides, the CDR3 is TGTGCCAGCAGTGACTTCGGGATCGAGACCCAGTACTTC. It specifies CASSDFGIETQYF.

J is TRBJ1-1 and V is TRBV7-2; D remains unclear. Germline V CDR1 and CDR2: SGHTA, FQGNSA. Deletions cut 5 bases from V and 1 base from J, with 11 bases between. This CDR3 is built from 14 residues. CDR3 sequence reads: CASSPPTGNTEAFF. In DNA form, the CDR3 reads TGTGCCAGCAGCCCCCCCACGGGGAACACTGAAGCTTTCTTT.

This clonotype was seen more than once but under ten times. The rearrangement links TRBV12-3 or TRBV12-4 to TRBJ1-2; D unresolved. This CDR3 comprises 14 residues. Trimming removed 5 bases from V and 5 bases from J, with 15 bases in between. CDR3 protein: CASSPLGRRYGYTF. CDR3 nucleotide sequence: TGTGCCAGCAGTCCCCTGGGCAGGAGGTATGGCTACACCTTC.

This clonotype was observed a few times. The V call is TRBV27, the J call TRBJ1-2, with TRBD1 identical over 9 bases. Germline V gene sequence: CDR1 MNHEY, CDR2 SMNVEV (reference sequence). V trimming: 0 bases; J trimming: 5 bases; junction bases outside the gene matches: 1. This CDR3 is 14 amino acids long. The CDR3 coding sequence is TGTGCCAGCAGTTTATCCGGGACAGGGTATGGCTACACCTTC. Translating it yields CASSLSGTGYGYTF.